Listed below are T cell receptor beta chains from one sample, sequenced in a study of shared clonotypes between healthy human individuals. TCRdb keeps only in-frame clones here, not all; method: immunoSEQ multiplex PCR. The table shows some 1.5 million clones, with more than 95% occurring only once. The material sequenced was naive CD4+ T cells sorted from blood. The receptor set was obtained from a man aged 25-45 years in good health. CDR3s include the opening cysteine and the closing phenylalanine or tryptophan. D genes are given only for firm matches. Size is omitted from some rows. Given values are once, few, many or a class for expanded clones.

cdr3_nt cdr3_aa v_call d_call clone_size j_call
TGTGCCAGCAGCCAAGTCCGCGGGGCGGGGACAACCTATGGCTACACCTTC CASSQVRGAGTTYGYTF TRBV14 - - TRBJ1-2
TGCGCCAGCAGCTTGGCCCGGGCCAATGAGCAGTTCTTC CASSLARANEQFF TRBV5-1 - - TRBJ2-1
TGTGCCAGCAGGAGAACCGGGGGGGACAATGAGCAGTTCTTC CASRRTGGDNEQFF TRBV9 TRBD2 - TRBJ2-1
TGTGCCAGCAGCTGGGCAGCGCGGGGCAATCAGCCCCAGCATTTT CASSWAARGNQPQHF TRBV5-6 - - TRBJ1-5
TGTGCCTGGACTAGCGGGAGGCCCCCCAATGAGCAGTTCTTC CAWTSGRPPNEQFF TRBV30 TRBD2 - TRBJ2-1
TGCGCCAGCGGCACAGATACGCAGTATTTT CASGTDTQYF TRBV10-2 - few TRBJ2-3
TGTGCCAGCAAGCGGGGGGCTGGGGCCAACGTCCTGACTTTC CASKRGAGANVLTF TRBV27 TRBD2 - TRBJ2-6
TGTGCCAGCAGGCCCCGGGGTGGGACTAGTGGTTATGAGCAGTTCTTC CASRPRGGTSGYEQFF TRBV28 TRBD2 - TRBJ2-1
TGTGCCAGCAGCACGGCAGGGTACGGCTACGAGCAGTACTTC CASSTAGYGYEQYF TRBV11-2 - - TRBJ2-7
TGTGCCAGCAGCTTTTCGGTGAACACTGAAGCTTTCTTT CASSFSVNTEAFF TRBV7-9 - - TRBJ1-1
TGCGCCAGCAGCTTGATTAGCGGGAGGGCCTCTGGGGCCAACGTCCTGACTTTC CASSLISGRASGANVLTF TRBV5-1 TRBD2 - TRBJ2-6
TGTGCCAGCAGCTTGGTAGGGGGCAGGGGCTATGGCTACACCTTC CASSLVGGRGYGYTF TRBV5-4 TRBD1 - TRBJ1-2
TGTGCCAGCAGCTTGGTAGCGGGAGGATCCTCGGGGCAGTATTTT CASSLVAGGSSGQYF TRBV5-5 TRBD2 - TRBJ2-3
TGCGCCAGCAGCTTGGAACGGTGGGGGGAAAAACTGTTTTTT CASSLERWGEKLFF TRBV5-1 - - TRBJ1-4
TGTGCCAGCAGGATACAGGGGAGGGACTACTACGAGCAGTACTTC CASRIQGRDYYEQYF TRBV28 - - TRBJ2-7
TGCGCCAGCAGTCCACAGGGGAATCAGCCCCAGCATTTT CASSPQGNQPQHF TRBV5-1 TRBD1 - TRBJ1-5
TGTGCCAGCAGTAAAACCGGGACTAGCGGTTACAATGAGCAGTTCTTC CASSKTGTSGYNEQFF TRBV11-1 TRBD2 - TRBJ2-1
TGCGCCAGCAGCCAAAGCTGGAGAGTGTTGAACACTGAAGCTTTCTTT CASSQSWRVLNTEAFF TRBV4-3 - - TRBJ1-1
TGTGCCATCAGTACAAGTGGTGGCTACACCTTC CAISTSGGYTF TRBV10-3 - - TRBJ1-2
TGTGCCAGCAGCCCCGCGGGTGCGGGAGGCACCTACGAGCAGTACTTC CASSPAGAGGTYEQYF TRBV7-8 TRBD2 - TRBJ2-7
TGTGCCAGCAGCCTCATCCGACAGGGGCCGTTCTTC CASSLIRQGPFF TRBV28 TRBD1 - TRBJ2-1
TGTGCCAGCAGCTACCGGGACAGTCCTGAAAAACTGTTTTTT CASSYRDSPEKLFF TRBV7-2 TRBD1 - TRBJ1-4
TGTGCCAGCAGCTTAGAAGGAGCGGGAGGGCGGTTAGATACGCAGTATTTT CASSLEGAGGRLDTQYF TRBV7-2 TRBD2 - TRBJ2-3
TGTGCCAGCGCGACGTCGGGGACAGGGTCCTACGAGCAGTACTTC CASATSGTGSYEQYF TRBV18 TRBD1 - TRBJ2-7
TGTGCCAGCAGGAGTAATATCCTGGGGTACGAGCAGTACTTC CASRSNILGYEQYF TRBV6-5 - - TRBJ2-7
TGTGCCACTTCCCTAGCGGGAGATGACTCCGAGCAGTACTTC CATSLAGDDSEQYF TRBV6-1 TRBD2 - TRBJ2-7
TGTGCCAGCAGCTTAGTTGCAGGGTTGGAGACCCAGTACTTC CASSLVAGLETQYF TRBV11-2 - once TRBJ2-5